This is a list of T cell receptor beta chains from one sample in a study of cytotoxic CD8 clonotypes in ibrutinib-treated CLL. Clones were read by immunoSEQ multiplex PCR, and TCRdb kept only the in-frame ones, dropping some. The table shows under 200,000 clones, with about 80% occurring only once. Sequencing was performed on PBMCs, taken after 12 months of ibrutinib treatment. The receptors derive from a human donor with chronic lymphocytic leukemia. Both conserved end residues are part of each CDR3. D genes are given only for firm matches. Some rows mark clone size as missing; the rest say once, few, many or name a class of expanded clone.

-	TRBV16	TRBJ1-5	-	CASSQSGLSNQPQHF	TGTGCCAGCAGCCAATCTGGCCTTAGCAATCAGCCCCAGCATTTT
-	TRBV7-2	TRBJ2-5	-	CASSLVPRETQYF	TGTGCCAGCAGCTTAGTTCCACGAGAGACCCAGTACTTC
-	TRBV2	TRBJ2-1	few	CASSDLQVGEKQFF	TGTGCCAGCAGTGACTTGCAGGTGGGCGAGAAGCAGTTCTTC
-	TRBV5-1	TRBJ1-2	-	CASSLDPLGSGYTF	TGCGCCAGCAGCTTGGACCCCTTGGGCAGTGGCTACACCTTC
TRBD1	TRBV6-1	TRBJ1-2	-	CASHIKTGGYGYTF	TGTGCCAGCCATATTAAGACAGGGGGCTATGGCTACACCTTC
TRBD1	TRBV27	TRBJ2-6	-	CASSRDRGTTSGANVLTF	TGTGCCAGCAGTCGGGACAGGGGCACCACATCTGGGGCCAACGTCCTGACTTTC
-	TRBV7-2	TRBJ1-2	once	CATTRGLGYGYTF	TGTGCCACTACGCGGGGGCTCGGGTATGGCTACACCTTC
TRBD2	TRBV7-8	TRBJ2-3	-	CASSPQRGPTDTQYF	TGTGCCAGCAGCCCACAGCGGGGACCGACAGATACGCAGTATTTT
TRBD2	TRBV9	TRBJ2-7	once	CASSLGSGRAYEQYF	TGTGCCAGCAGCTTGGGGAGCGGGAGGGCCTACGAGCAGTACTTC
-	TRBV5-1	TRBJ2-2	-	CASSLGIGSLGGELFF	TGCGCCAGCAGCTTGGGGATAGGATCCTTGGGCGGGGAGCTGTTTTTT
-	TRBV28	TRBJ1-5	-	CASGGGEVGNQPQHF	TGTGCCAGCGGAGGTGGGGAGGTAGGCAATCAGCCCCAGCATTTT
-	TRBV28	TRBJ2-3	-	CASSPTGTQYF	TGTGCCAGCAGTCCTACTGGTACGCAGTATTTT
-	TRBV19	TRBJ2-7	once	CASSLRVSYEQYF	TGTGCCAGTAGTCTGAGGGTCAGCTACGAGCAGTACTTC
-	TRBV4-2	TRBJ2-3	-	CASSQGQFTDTQYF	TGTGCCAGCAGCCAAGGTCAATTCACAGATACGCAGTATTTT
-	TRBV4-2	TRBJ2-5	-	CASSQDILRISQETQYF	TGTGCCAGCAGCCAAGATATTCTGCGGATCAGCCAAGAGACCCAGTACTTC